The rows below give T cell receptor beta chains drawn from one sample of a study of cytomegalovirus exposure and HLA in healthy donors. Sequencing was performed with immunoSEQ multiplex PCR; in TCRdb, only in-frame clones are kept and a portion is missing. The sample holds approximately 190,000 clones, around 83% seen once. Sequencing was performed on PBMCs. These receptors were collected from a man aged 40-49 years in good health and CMV-seropositive. CDR3s include the opening cysteine and the closing phenylalanine or tryptophan. D genes are given only for firm matches. Only part of the rows carry a size: once, few, many, or a class if the clone is expanded.

J gene,V gene,clone size,D gene,CDR3 protein,CDR3 DNA
TRBJ2-1,TRBV27,NA,NA,CASTDNFNEQFF,TGTGCCAGCACGGACAACTTCAATGAGCAGTTCTTC
TRBJ1-4,TRBV9,once,NA,CASSVGTRGNEKLFF,TGTGCCAGCAGCGTAGGGACTCGAGGTAATGAAAAACTGTTTTTT
TRBJ1-2,TRBV27,NA,TRBD1,CASSLSTGGYYGYTF,TGTGCCAGCAGTTTATCAACAGGGGGTTACTATGGCTACACCTTC
TRBJ2-1,TRBV19,NA,NA,CASSIAVYNEQFF,TGTGCCAGTAGTATAGCGGTCTACAATGAGCAGTTCTTC
TRBJ2-7,TRBV6-5,NA,TRBD1,CASSPRDRGSYEQYF,TGTGCCAGCAGCCCCCGGGACAGGGGTTCCTACGAGCAGTACTTC
TRBJ2-7,TRBV7-2,few,NA,CASSLAHYEQYF,TGTGCCAGCAGCTTAGCCCACTACGAGCAGTACTTC
TRBJ2-3,TRBV10-3,NA,TRBD2,CATSGPSGKAPDTQYF,TGTGCCACCAGCGGACCTAGCGGGAAGGCCCCAGATACGCAGTATTTT
TRBJ2-5,TRBV7-7,NA,TRBD2,CASSLGASGRETQYF,TGTGCCAGCAGCTTAGGGGCTAGCGGGAGGGAGACCCAGTACTTC
TRBJ2-2,TRBV6-5,NA,TRBD2,CASSYNPSGTGELFF,TGTGCCAGCAGTTACAATCCTAGCGGGACCGGGGAGCTGTTTTTT
TRBJ1-1,TRBV6-6,few,TRBD1,CASIRTGSGTEAFF,TGTGCCAGCATTAGGACAGGGTCGGGGACTGAAGCTTTCTTT
TRBJ1-3,TRBV5-1,NA,NA,CASSIDSNSGNTIYF,TGCGCCAGCAGCATCGACAGTAACTCTGGAAACACCATATATTTT
TRBJ1-1,TRBV5-1,NA,NA,CASGSGGDTEAFF,TGCGCCAGCGGGTCAGGCGGGGACACTGAAGCTTTCTTT
TRBJ2-4,TRBV5-6,NA,TRBD2,CASSLLGDLGGTPFQYF,TGTGCCAGCAGCTTGTTGGGGGACCTGGGGGGGACCCCCTTTCAGTACTTC
TRBJ1-1,TRBV28,NA,NA,CASSTGQYMNTEAFF,TGTGCCAGCAGCACCGGACAGTACATGAACACTGAAGCTTTCTTT
TRBJ2-7,TRBV19,NA,TRBD2,CASSSKGKMTSGSSYEQYF,TGTGCCAGTAGTTCAAAAGGGAAGATGACTAGCGGGAGCTCCTACGAGCAGTACTTC
TRBJ2-7,TRBV9,NA,NA,CASSPSTGVPYEQYF,TGTGCCAGCAGCCCGAGTACGGGAGTACCCTACGAGCAGTACTTC
TRBJ2-7,TRBV18,NA,TRBD2,CASSPSIGTSTEQYF,TGTGCCAGCTCGCCGTCTATCGGGACTAGCACAGAACAGTACTTC
TRBJ2-2,TRBV6-5,NA,TRBD2,CASSQLAGGTGELFF,TGTGCCAGCAGCCAACTAGCGGGAGGGACCGGGGAGCTGTTTTTT
TRBJ2-7,TRBV7-6,NA,TRBD1,CASSPDRGYEQYF,TGTGCCAGCAGCCCAGACAGGGGGTACGAGCAGTACTTC
TRBJ1-6,TRBV5-1,few,TRBD1,CASSLRTGDNSPLHF,TGCGCCAGCAGCTTGAGGACAGGGGATAATTCACCCCTCCACTTT
TRBJ1-6,TRBV25-1,NA,TRBD1,CASSPRTGVSPLHF,TGTGCCAGCAGTCCAAGGACAGGGGTTTCACCCCTCCACTTT
TRBJ2-7,TRBV28,NA,NA,CASIKGGEREQYF,TGTGCCAGCATAAAGGGCGGGGAGCGAGAGCAGTACTTC
TRBJ1-1,TRBV4-1,NA,TRBD1,CASSHADRDTEAFF,TGCGCCAGCAGCCACGCGGACAGGGACACTGAAGCTTTCTTT
TRBJ2-7,TRBV9,once,TRBD1,CASSFSQGVHEQYF,TGTGCCAGCAGCTTCTCACAGGGGGTACACGAGCAGTACTTC
TRBJ1-1,TRBV10-3,NA,NA,CAINDRNTEAFF,TGTGCCATCAACGACAGGAACACTGAAGCTTTCTTT
TRBJ2-6,TRBV2,NA,NA,CASSYGAEANGLTF,TGTGCCAGCAGTTACGGCGCGGAAGCCAACGGCCTGACTTTC
TRBJ2-5,TRBV25-1,NA,TRBD1,CASSTLTGGTETQYF,TGTGCCAGCAGTACCCTGACAGGGGGGACAGAGACCCAGTACTTC
TRBJ2-5,TRBV6-1,NA,TRBD1,CASSSNRGWETQYF,TGTGCCAGCAGTTCCAACAGGGGTTGGGAGACCCAGTACTTC
TRBJ2-1,TRBV30,NA,NA,CAWSGLLGGEQFF,TGTGCCTGGAGTGGGCTTTTAGGCGGTGAGCAGTTCTTC
TRBJ2-1,TRBV11-2,NA,NA,CASRSLTGVVNEQFF,TGTGCCAGCAGATCCCTTACGGGAGTGGTTAATGAGCAGTTCTTC
TRBJ1-1,TRBV6-5,NA,TRBD1,CASSYLLGQRNTEAFF,TGTGCCAGCAGTTACCTCCTGGGACAGAGGAACACTGAAGCTTTCTTT
TRBJ2-7,TRBV18,NA,TRBD1,CASSLTGGNEQYF,TGTGCCAGCTCGCTAACAGGGGGCAACGAGCAGTACTTC
TRBJ1-2,TRBV9,NA,TRBD1,CASSVGQGAHGYTF,TGTGCCAGCAGCGTAGGACAGGGGGCGCATGGCTACACCTTC
TRBJ2-5,TRBV9,NA,TRBD1,CASSARDRGGETQYF,TGTGCCAGCAGCGCCAGGGACAGGGGAGGAGAGACCCAGTACTTC
TRBJ2-7,TRBV4-2,NA,NA,CASSPSGVSYEQYF,TGTGCCAGCAGCCCGTCAGGGGTCTCCTACGAGCAGTACTTC
TRBJ2-7,TRBV2,NA,NA,CASSVGEQYF,TGTGCCAGCAGTGTCGGCGAGCAGTACTTC
TRBJ2-7,TRBV18,NA,TRBD1,CASAPLGQGMEEQYF,TGTGCCAGCGCACCTTTGGGACAGGGGATGGAGGAGCAGTACTTC
TRBJ2-1,TRBV2,once,TRBD2,CASSDRTSSNEQFF,TGTGCCAGCAGTGATCGGACTAGTTCCAATGAGCAGTTCTTC
TRBJ2-1,TRBV5-6,NA,TRBD2,CASSFWASGGSYNEQFF,TGTGCCAGCAGCTTTTGGGCTAGCGGAGGCTCCTACAATGAGCAGTTCTTC
TRBJ2-3,TRBV4-3,NA,TRBD2,CASSQDHSLAGATDTQYF,TGCGCCAGCAGCCAAGATCATTCCCTAGCGGGAGCCACAGATACGCAGTATTTT
TRBJ1-5,TRBV7-2,NA,NA,CASSLVGWEQPQHF,TGTGCCAGCAGCTTAGTGGGGTGGGAGCAGCCCCAGCATTTT
TRBJ2-1,TRBV5-4,NA,TRBD2,CASSLPGLGLVNEQFF,TGTGCCAGCAGCTTACCGGGACTAGGCCTCGTCAATGAGCAGTTCTTC
TRBJ1-1,TRBV5-1,NA,NA,CASSWILATEAFF,TGCGCCAGCAGCTGGATACTAGCCACTGAAGCTTTCTTT
TRBJ2-3,TRBV6-6,once,TRBD2,CASSYTSGRATDTQYF,TGTGCCAGCAGTTACACTAGCGGGAGAGCCACAGATACGCAGTATTTT
TRBJ2-2,TRBV5-5,NA,TRBD1,CASSLGPGQGNGELFF,TGTGCCAGCAGCTTGGGACCGGGACAGGGGAACGGGGAGCTGTTTTTT
TRBJ2-4,TRBV4-3,NA,TRBD2,CASSQDPAGGLKNIQYF,TGCGCCAGCAGCCAAGATCCAGCGGGAGGCCTTAAAAACATTCAGTACTTC
TRBJ2-7,TRBV5-1,few,NA,CASSLAGSTYEQYF,TGCGCCAGCAGCCTAGCCGGGAGTACCTACGAGCAGTACTTC
TRBJ2-1,TRBV27,NA,TRBD2,CASSLVRAGGPEEQFF,TGTGCCAGCAGTTTAGTGCGAGCGGGAGGGCCTGAGGAGCAGTTCTTC
TRBJ2-1,TRBV5-8,NA,TRBD1,CASSAQGAGNEQFF,TGTGCCAGCAGCGCTCAGGGGGCGGGCAATGAGCAGTTCTTC
TRBJ2-7,TRBV4-2,NA,TRBD2,CASSPLAGSGRTYEQYF,TGTGCCAGCAGCCCGCTCGCGGGGAGCGGGAGGACCTACGAGCAGTACTTC
TRBJ1-5,TRBV19,once,NA,CASSIRQTSNQPQHF,TGTGCCAGTAGTATAAGACAGACTAGCAATCAGCCCCAGCATTTT
TRBJ2-3,TRBV7-3,NA,NA,CASSLFGDTQYF,TGTGCCAGCAGCTTATTCGGAGATACGCAGTATTTT
TRBJ1-1,TRBV7-3,NA,NA,CATLGANTEAFF,TGTGCCACCCTGGGAGCGAACACTGAAGCTTTCTTT
TRBJ2-2,TRBV29-1,once,TRBD1,CSGGQGPTGELFF,TGCAGCGGGGGACAGGGCCCCACCGGGGAGCTGTTTTTT
TRBJ2-3,TRBV7-2,NA,NA,CASSSPATRPDTQYF,TGTGCCAGCAGCTCCCCTGCGACACGGCCGGATACGCAGTATTTT
TRBJ2-3,TRBV4-1,once,TRBD2,CASSQREGITDTQYF,TGCGCCAGCAGCCAGCGGGAGGGGATCACAGATACGCAGTATTTT
TRBJ1-2,TRBV25-1,NA,TRBD1,CASSDHLGQGHF,TGTGCCAGCAGTGACCACTTAGGACAGGGACACTTC
TRBJ2-2,TRBV6-1,NA,NA,CASTFSRTGELFF,TGTGCCAGCACCTTCTCCCGCACCGGGGAGCTGTTTTTT
TRBJ2-7,TRBV14,NA,NA,CASSPSGGGEQYF,TGTGCCAGCAGCCCCTCGGGGGGCGGCGAGCAGTACTTC